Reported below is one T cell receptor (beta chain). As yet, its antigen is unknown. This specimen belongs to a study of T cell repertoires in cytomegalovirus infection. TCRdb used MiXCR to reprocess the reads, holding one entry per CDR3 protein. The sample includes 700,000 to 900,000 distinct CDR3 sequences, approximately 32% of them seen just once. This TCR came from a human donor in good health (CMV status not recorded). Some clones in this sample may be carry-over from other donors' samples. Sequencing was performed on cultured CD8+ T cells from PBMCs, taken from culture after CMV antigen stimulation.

The CDR3 spells CASSYAGREQFF. The CDR3 nucleotides are TGTGCCAGCAGTTACGCGGGCAGGGAGCAGTTCTTC. This chain joins TRBV6-2 or TRBV6-3 and TRBJ2-1, with a weak D call TRBD2 (5 bases). V was clipped by 2 bases and J by 10 bases, with 9 bases between them. This CDR3 has 12 residues. Germline V gene lookup returns CDR1 MNHEY and CDR2 SVGEGT.